The rows below give T cell receptor beta chains drawn from one sample of a study of T-cell memory formation after mild COVID-19. TCRdb reprocessed the 5' RACE reads via MiXCR and lists one record per CDR3 protein. The data hold about 130,000 distinct CDR3 sequences, with about 6% observed a single time. Material for sequencing was PBMCs or a T cell subset sorted from them (not recorded which). The source is an adult woman who had mild COVID-19 (a few samples of this study predate the infection). Cell type and time point are not known. The CDR3 runs from the conserved cysteine through the conserved F or W. Each record gives: J gene, clone size, V gene, D gene, CDR3 DNA, CDR3 protein. A D gene is named only where the DNA matches it firmly. Size tells how often a clone was seen (once, few, many) or the class of an expanded clone, and some rows leave it out.

j_gene: TRBJ2-5
abundance: few
v_gene: TRBV5-1
d_gene: .
CDR3nt: TGCGCCAGCAGCTTGCCGGCTGGGATGGGAGAGACCCAGTACTTC
CDR3aa: CASSLPAGMGETQYF

j_gene: TRBJ2-7
abundance: few
v_gene: TRBV11-3
d_gene: .
CDR3nt: TGTGCCAGCAGCTTTAGGGGCCTTCCCTCCTACGAGCAGTACTTC
CDR3aa: CASSFRGLPSYEQYF

j_gene: TRBJ2-1
abundance: many
v_gene: TRBV7-2
d_gene: .
CDR3nt: TGTGCCAGCAGCTTGGGCGGGGGCCAGGGAAATGAGCAGTTCTTC
CDR3aa: CASSLGGGQGNEQFF

j_gene: TRBJ1-2
abundance: .
v_gene: TRBV3-1
d_gene: .
CDR3nt: TGTGCCAGCAGCCAGGATGGGGTGATCTATGGCTACACCTTC
CDR3aa: CASSQDGVIYGYTF

j_gene: TRBJ2-5
abundance: many
v_gene: TRBV4-2
d_gene: .
CDR3nt: TGTGCCAGCAGCCAAGATTTACGGGGAGGTCAAGAGACCCAGTACTTC
CDR3aa: CASSQDLRGGQETQYF

j_gene: TRBJ1-5
abundance: few
v_gene: TRBV20-1
d_gene: .
CDR3nt: TGCAGTGCTAGAGATCCCGGGATAAATCAGCCCCAGCATTTT
CDR3aa: CSARDPGINQPQHF

j_gene: TRBJ2-3
abundance: few
v_gene: TRBV15
d_gene: TRBD2
CDR3nt: TGTGCCACCAGGAGTCGATCTAGCGGGGGGCCGGATACGCAGTATTTT
CDR3aa: CATRSRSSGGPDTQYF

j_gene: TRBJ1-2
abundance: .
v_gene: TRBV3-1
d_gene: TRBD1
CDR3nt: TGTGCCAGCAGCCAAAGGTGGGACAGATCTAACTATGGCTACACCTTC
CDR3aa: CASSQRWDRSNYGYTF

j_gene: TRBJ2-5
abundance: many
v_gene: TRBV7-3
d_gene: .
CDR3nt: TGTGCCAGCAGCTTAAAGCATAAAGAGACCCAGTACTTC
CDR3aa: CASSLKHKETQYF

j_gene: TRBJ2-1
abundance: .
v_gene: TRBV20-1
d_gene: .
CDR3nt: TGCAGTGCTAGCCCAATAGCGGAAATATGGGTCAATGAGCAGTTCTTC
CDR3aa: CSASPIAEIWVNEQFF

j_gene: TRBJ2-7
abundance: few
v_gene: TRBV3-1
d_gene: .
CDR3nt: TGTGCCAGCAGCCAAGGACCAGATTTCTACGAGCAGTACTTC
CDR3aa: CASSQGPDFYEQYF

j_gene: TRBJ1-2
abundance: few
v_gene: TRBV20-1
d_gene: .
CDR3nt: TGCAGTGCTAAGGGACGGATGGACTATGGCTACACCTTC
CDR3aa: CSAKGRMDYGYTF

j_gene: TRBJ2-3
abundance: few
v_gene: TRBV9
d_gene: .
CDR3nt: TGTGCCAGCAGCATACTACAGGATACGCAGTATTTT
CDR3aa: CASSILQDTQYF

j_gene: TRBJ1-2
abundance: many
v_gene: TRBV5-1
d_gene: TRBD1
CDR3nt: TGCGCCAGCAGCACGGACAGGGGTGTCGATGGCTACACCTTC
CDR3aa: CASSTDRGVDGYTF

j_gene: TRBJ2-2
abundance: .
v_gene: TRBV11-2
d_gene: TRBD2
CDR3nt: TGTGCCAGCAGACACGGGGGGGCCGACACCGGGGAGCTGTTTTTT
CDR3aa: CASRHGGADTGELFF

j_gene: TRBJ2-1
abundance: .
v_gene: TRBV6-1
d_gene: .
CDR3nt: TGTGCCACCCAAGGAGGAGAGAGCTCCTACAATGAGCAGTTCTTC
CDR3aa: CATQGGESSYNEQFF

j_gene: TRBJ2-3
abundance: few
v_gene: TRBV12-3/TRBV12-4
d_gene: .
CDR3nt: TGTGCCAGCAGTTTCGGGGCTAACAATTTGTTGCTAACGGATACGCAGTATTTT
CDR3aa: CASSFGANNLLLTDTQYF

j_gene: TRBJ1-1
abundance: .
v_gene: TRBV6-6
d_gene: .
CDR3nt: TGTGCCAGCAGTTACAGGAAGGAAGCTTTCTTT
CDR3aa: CASSYRKEAFF

j_gene: TRBJ1-2
abundance: .
v_gene: TRBV3-1
d_gene: TRBD1
CDR3nt: TGTGCCAGCAGCCAAACCGGGACAGGGGTTAGCGGCGGCTACACCTTC
CDR3aa: CASSQTGTGVSGGYTF

j_gene: TRBJ2-2
abundance: few
v_gene: TRBV4-1
d_gene: .
CDR3nt: TGCGCCAGCAGCCACCTCGGTAGGGTCCCCGGGGAGCTGTTTTTT
CDR3aa: CASSHLGRVPGELFF

j_gene: TRBJ2-3
abundance: many
v_gene: TRBV7-3
d_gene: TRBD2
CDR3nt: TGTGCCAGCAGCTTAAGCGGGGGATTCGGGGGAGATACGCAGTATTTT
CDR3aa: CASSLSGGFGGDTQYF

j_gene: TRBJ2-5
abundance: .
v_gene: TRBV12-3/TRBV12-4
d_gene: TRBD2
CDR3nt: TGTGCCAGCAGGGGAGCGGGGGGGCGTGAGACCCAGTACTTC
CDR3aa: CASRGAGGRETQYF

j_gene: TRBJ2-1
abundance: few
v_gene: TRBV5-4
d_gene: TRBD2
CDR3nt: TGTGCCAGCAGCTTGTCTAGCGGGAAGTTCAATGAGCAGTTCTTC
CDR3aa: CASSLSSGKFNEQFF

j_gene: TRBJ2-1
abundance: many
v_gene: TRBV4-3
d_gene: TRBD2
CDR3nt: TGCGCCAGCAGCCAAGCCACGACTAGCGGGGACCGTCGGGTCTTC
CDR3aa: CASSQATTSGDRRVF

j_gene: TRBJ2-5
abundance: few
v_gene: TRBV5-1
d_gene: TRBD2
CDR3nt: TGCGCCAGCAGCTCGCTAGCGGGAGAAGCAGAGACCCAGTACTTC
CDR3aa: CASSSLAGEAETQYF

j_gene: TRBJ1-1
abundance: .
v_gene: TRBV18
d_gene: .
CDR3nt: TGTGCCAGCTCACCATCGTTAGGCCTGAACACTGAAGCTTTCTTT
CDR3aa: CASSPSLGLNTEAFF

j_gene: TRBJ1-1
abundance: .
v_gene: TRBV15
d_gene: .
CDR3nt: TGTGCCACCAGCAGAGATTGGGAACCTGAAGCTTTCTTT
CDR3aa: CATSRDWEPEAFF

j_gene: TRBJ2-7
abundance: many
v_gene: TRBV12-3/TRBV12-4
d_gene: .
CDR3nt: TGTGCCAGCAGTAGTTATGGGCGGGGTGAAGCCTACGAGCAGTACTTC
CDR3aa: CASSSYGRGEAYEQYF

j_gene: TRBJ2-7
abundance: .
v_gene: TRBV3-1
d_gene: TRBD1
CDR3nt: TGTGCCAGCAGCCAAGATCCGGACAGGGCAGGGCAGTACTTC
CDR3aa: CASSQDPDRAGQYF

j_gene: TRBJ1-1
abundance: .
v_gene: TRBV15
d_gene: .
CDR3nt: TGTGCCACCAGCAGAGATCGGGGCATCTCCCAAGCTTTCTTT
CDR3aa: CATSRDRGISQAFF

j_gene: TRBJ2-1
abundance: .
v_gene: TRBV6-5
d_gene: .
CDR3nt: TGTGCCAGCAGTTATTACGGGATTGGGTACAATGAGCAGTTCTTC
CDR3aa: CASSYYGIGYNEQFF

j_gene: TRBJ1-1
abundance: .
v_gene: TRBV4-3
d_gene: .
CDR3nt: TGCGCCAGCAGCCAAGATACGGGGGTGAACACTGAAGCTTTCTTT
CDR3aa: CASSQDTGVNTEAFF

j_gene: TRBJ1-2
abundance: few
v_gene: TRBV7-9
d_gene: .
CDR3nt: TGTGCCAGCAGCTTAATTGGAGGGCAGGGGTCTGATTACACCTTC
CDR3aa: CASSLIGGQGSDYTF

j_gene: TRBJ1-3
abundance: many
v_gene: TRBV7-9
d_gene: .
CDR3nt: TGTGCCAGCAGCTCAAACACCAACTCTGGAAACACCATATATTTT
CDR3aa: CASSSNTNSGNTIYF

j_gene: TRBJ2-3
abundance: few
v_gene: TRBV10-3
d_gene: TRBD2
CDR3nt: TGTGCCATCAGGAGCGGGAGTTGGTCCCTCACAGATACGCAGTATTTT
CDR3aa: CAIRSGSWSLTDTQYF

j_gene: TRBJ2-3
abundance: .
v_gene: TRBV18
d_gene: .
CDR3nt: TGTGCCAGCTCACCATCCGCGGGGAACACAGATACGCAGTATTTT
CDR3aa: CASSPSAGNTDTQYF

j_gene: TRBJ1-3
abundance: many
v_gene: TRBV12-3/TRBV12-4
d_gene: TRBD1
CDR3nt: TGTGCCAGCAGTGGCAGGGGGCTTGGAAACACCATATATTTT
CDR3aa: CASSGRGLGNTIYF

j_gene: TRBJ1-1
abundance: few
v_gene: TRBV2
d_gene: .
CDR3nt: TGTGCCAGCACGGTATATACTGAAGCTTTCTTT
CDR3aa: CASTVYTEAFF

j_gene: TRBJ2-3
abundance: many
v_gene: TRBV4-3
d_gene: TRBD1
CDR3nt: TGCGCCAGCAGCCAAGAGAGGACAGGCCCAGATACGCAGTATTTT
CDR3aa: CASSQERTGPDTQYF

j_gene: TRBJ2-7
abundance: .
v_gene: TRBV7-9
d_gene: TRBD2
CDR3nt: TGTGCCAGCAGCAAGTGGGCTAGCGGATCCTACGAGCAGTACTTC
CDR3aa: CASSKWASGSYEQYF

j_gene: TRBJ2-4
abundance: many
v_gene: TRBV21-1
d_gene: .
CDR3nt: TGTGCCAGCAGCAAAGAAAAGGGACAGGGGGCGTCTGAGACCTGGCGCAAAAACATTCAGTACTTC
CDR3aa: CASSKEKGQGASETWRKNIQYF